The rows below give T cell receptor beta chains drawn from one sample of a study of blood T cell repertoires in COVID-19. Profiling relied on immunoSEQ multiplex PCR, and the TCRdb table lists in-frame clones only, not all of them. The sample lists about 120,000 clones, about 86% seen once, with about 3.8% in the top ten. Sequencing was done on a sample of peripheral blood. Receptors originate from a woman aged 45 to 65 with acute or convalescent COVID-19. Each CDR3 is given with its conserved first and last residue. Each record gives: J gene, D gene, V gene, CDR3 length, clone size, CDR3 protein, CDR3 DNA. D genes are given only for firm matches. Rows may omit the clone size; those that give it use once, few, many or a size class.

>TRBJ2-2|NA|TRBV5-1|14|NA
CASSLGRVTGELFF
TGCGCCAGCAGCTTGGGCAGGGTAACCGGGGAGCTGTTTTTT
>TRBJ1-1|TRBD1|TRBV5-1|14|NA
CASSAGTGTTEAFF
TGCGCCAGCAGCGCCGGGACAGGGACGACTGAAGCTTTCTTT
>TRBJ2-7|TRBD2|TRBV18|16|NA
CASSSSGTSGSYEQYF
TGTGCCAGCTCATCTTCCGGGACTAGCGGCTCCTACGAGCAGTACTTC
>TRBJ2-3|TRBD2|TRBV10-1|14|few
CASSLIAGQDTQYF
TGCGCCAGCAGCCTTATAGCGGGGCAAGATACGCAGTATTTT
>TRBJ2-1|NA|TRBV11-2|12|NA
CASSLPPQEQFF
TGTGCCAGCAGCTTACCCCCACAGGAGCAGTTCTTC
>TRBJ1-1|NA|TRBV10-1|13|NA
CASSDGPNTEAFF
TGCGCCAGCAGTGATGGGCCGAACACTGAAGCTTTCTTT
>TRBJ2-3|TRBD2|TRBV28|15|NA
CASSRVAGSTDTQYF
TGTGCCAGCAGTCGGGTAGCGGGGAGTACAGATACGCAGTATTTT
>TRBJ1-2|TRBD1|TRBV27|16|NA
CASSPYQGQGLYGYTF
TGTGCCAGCAGTCCTTACCAGGGACAGGGCCTCTATGGCTACACCTTC
>TRBJ1-1|NA|TRBV6-5|11|NA
CAGQQNTEAFF
TGTGCAGGACAGCAGAACACTGAAGCTTTCTTT
>TRBJ2-2|NA|TRBV6-6|14|NA
CASSSWGDTGELFF
TGTGCCAGCAGCTCGTGGGGGGACACCGGGGAGCTGTTTTTT
>TRBJ2-2|TRBD2|TRBV15|16|NA
CATSRGGGGNTGELFF
TGTGCCACCAGCAGAGGGGGCGGGGGGAACACCGGGGAGCTGTTTTTT
>TRBJ1-1|NA|TRBV5-6|13|NA
CASTSAGWTEAFF
TGTGCCAGCACCTCCGCAGGGTGGACTGAAGCTTTCTTT
>TRBJ1-2|NA|TRBV9|13|NA
CASSLAGSRGYTF
TGTGCCAGCAGCCTAGCCGGGAGCAGAGGCTACACCTTC
>TRBJ2-2|TRBD2|TRBV6-5|15|NA
CASSSGLANTGELFF
TGTGCCAGCAGCTCGGGACTAGCGAACACCGGGGAGCTGTTTTTT
>TRBJ1-3|NA|TRBV28|14|NA
CASSPRGQGNTIYF
TGTGCCAGCAGTCCGCGAGGACAGGGAAACACCATATATTTT
>TRBJ2-1|TRBD2|TRBV4-2|15|NA
CASTSTGGAYNEQFF
TGTGCCAGCACGTCGACCGGGGGGGCCTACAATGAGCAGTTCTTC
>TRBJ2-3|TRBD2|TRBV6-6|15|NA
CASSYPAGGLDTQYF
TGTGCCAGCAGTTACCCAGCGGGAGGCTTAGATACGCAGTATTTT
>TRBJ2-7|TRBD2|TRBV4-2|15|NA
CASSQLAGGTYEQYF
TGTGCCAGCAGCCAACTAGCGGGGGGGACCTACGAGCAGTACTTC
>TRBJ1-2|TRBD1|TRBV20-1|14|NA
CSASTGGVNYGYTF
TGCAGTGCTAGTACAGGGGGTGTGAACTATGGCTACACCTTC
>TRBJ1-6|TRBD1|TRBV24-1|16|NA
CATSDGQQGANSPLHF
TGTGCCACCAGTGATGGCCAACAGGGGGCGAATTCACCCCTCCACTTT
>TRBJ2-3|TRBD2|TRBV7-9|15|once
CASSFVGGGTDTQYF
TGTGCCAGCAGCTTCGTTGGGGGGGGCACAGATACGCAGTATTTT
>TRBJ2-2|NA|TRBV28|14|few
CASGDGRRIGELFF
TGTGCCAGCGGGGATGGGAGGCGGATCGGGGAGCTGTTTTTT
>TRBJ1-1|TRBD1|TRBV11-2|14|few
CASSLAGQGGSAFF
TGTGCCAGCAGCTTAGCAGGACAGGGGGGCTCGGCTTTCTTT
>TRBJ1-2|NA|TRBV6-2/TRBV6-3|11|NA
CASSHKNGYTF
TGTGCCAGCAGTCACAAAAATGGCTACACCTTC
>TRBJ1-1|TRBD1|TRBV7-8|16|once
CASSLLDRGRYTEAFF
TGTGCCAGCAGCCTCTTGGACAGGGGGAGGTACACTGAAGCTTTCTTT
>TRBJ2-3|NA|TRBV3-1/TRBV3-2|12|NA
CASSHSADTQYF
TGTGCCAGCAGCCACAGCGCAGATACGCAGTATTTT
>TRBJ1-2|NA|TRBV6-6|12|NA
CASSRSGEGYTF
TGTGCCAGCAGTCGATCAGGGGAAGGCTACACCTTC
>TRBJ2-5|TRBD1|TRBV9|14|few
CASSASDRGETQYF
TGTGCCAGCAGCGCTTCGGACAGGGGAGAGACCCAGTACTTC
>TRBJ2-7|TRBD2|TRBV28|13|NA
CAARLADAYEQYF
TGTGCCGCAAGACTAGCGGATGCCTACGAGCAGTACTTC
>TRBJ2-7|NA|TRBV7-8|16|NA
CASSSETPPAAYEQYF
TGTGCCAGCAGCTCCGAAACCCCTCCCGCGGCTTACGAGCAGTACTTC
>TRBJ1-1|NA|TRBV5-1|13|NA
CASSEGTPTEAFF
TGCGCCAGCAGCGAGGGCACCCCTACTGAAGCTTTCTTT
>TRBJ2-1|TRBD1|TRBV14|16|NA
CASSLTGTGLYNEQFF
TGTGCCAGCAGTCTCACCGGGACAGGCCTCTACAATGAGCAGTTCTTC
>TRBJ2-3|TRBD1|TRBV2|17|few
CASKTGPSRVGADTQYF
TGTGCCAGCAAGACAGGGCCCTCTAGGGTTGGGGCAGATACGCAGTATTTT
>TRBJ1-1|NA|TRBV4-2|15|NA
CASSQDSGLNTEAFF
TGTGCCAGCAGCCAAGATAGTGGTTTGAACACTGAAGCTTTCTTT
>TRBJ1-5|NA|TRBV7-2|12|NA
CASSLEGGPQHF
TGTGCCAGCAGCTTGGAAGGGGGGCCCCAGCATTTT
>TRBJ2-3|TRBD1|TRBV24-1|13|NA
CATSEQGAGTQYF
TGTGCCACCAGTGAGCAGGGGGCAGGGACGCAGTATTTT
>TRBJ1-1|TRBD1|TRBV7-8|17|NA
CASSFLSGGRMNTEAFF
TGTGCCAGCAGCTTCTTATCAGGGGGGCGCATGAACACTGAAGCTTTCTTT
>TRBJ1-1|NA|TRBV5-1|17|NA
CASSLDYRHAMNTEAFF
TGCGCCAGCAGCTTGGATTACCGACATGCCATGAACACTGAAGCTTTCTTT
>TRBJ2-1|TRBD2|TRBV4-1|18|NA
CASSLKTTAGGRHNEQFF
TGCGCCAGCAGCCTTAAGACGACAGCGGGGGGGAGACACAATGAGCAGTTCTTC
>TRBJ2-7|NA|TRBV7-2|12|NA
CASSLLFREQYF
TGTGCCAGCAGCTTATTGTTTCGCGAGCAGTACTTC
>TRBJ2-1|TRBD1|TRBV18|14|few
CASSRPSAGGFEFF
TGTGCCAGCTCACGTCCCTCGGCAGGGGGCTTTGAGTTCTTC
>TRBJ2-5|TRBD2|TRBV7-2|13|NA
CASSFKGGETQYF
TGTGCCAGCAGCTTTAAGGGAGGGGAGACCCAGTACTTC
>TRBJ2-2|NA|TRBV29-1|14|NA
CSAVLSPDTGELFF
TGCAGCGCTGTTTTATCCCCGGACACCGGGGAGCTGTTTTTT
>TRBJ1-4|NA|TRBV3-1/TRBV3-2|14|few
CLRRRTKNGEKLFF
TGTCTCAGACGGCGGACAAAAAATGGTGAAAAACTGTTTTTT
>TRBJ1-5|NA|TRBV2|15|NA
CASSVGGAYNQPQHF
TGTGCCAGCAGTGTAGGAGGGGCATATAACCAGCCCCAGCATTTT
>TRBJ1-2|TRBD1|TRBV5-1|15|NA
CASSLEQGARYGYTF
TGCGCCAGCAGCTTGGAACAGGGGGCGCGGTATGGCTACACCTTC
>TRBJ2-7|TRBD2|TRBV11-2|13|NA
CASSLGGPYEQYF
TGTGCCAGCAGCTTGGGAGGGCCTTACGAGCAGTACTTC
>TRBJ2-1|TRBD2|TRBV6-6|16|NA
CASITNPGGLAHEQFF
TGTGCCAGCATCACAAACCCCGGGGGACTAGCACATGAGCAGTTCTTC
>TRBJ2-7|NA|TRBV10-1|13|NA
CASSEGPSYEQYF
TGCGCCAGCAGTGAGGGGCCGTCCTACGAGCAGTACTTC
>TRBJ1-2|NA|TRBV11-2|13|few
CASSLEPAGGYTF
TGTGCCAGCAGCTTAGAGCCGGCGGGTGGCTACACCTTC
>TRBJ2-7|TRBD2|TRBV7-2|17|NA
CASSLVGTSGTSYEQYF
TGTGCCAGCAGCTTAGTAGGTACTAGCGGGACCTCCTACGAGCAGTACTTC
>TRBJ2-7|NA|TRBV18|14|NA
CASSPPPVSYEQYF
TGTGCCAGCTCACCCCCCCCCGTATCCTACGAGCAGTACTTC
>TRBJ1-5|NA|TRBV7-8|12|NA
CASSPEHQPQHF
TGTGCCAGCAGCCCGGAGCATCAGCCCCAGCATTTT